This TCR beta chain was sequenced for a study of CD8 T cells in Susac syndrome. Study outcomes and limitations: The study's TCR sequencing and HLA analysis covered a relatively small number of individuals, and the study acknowledged this.

Remarks on this clonotype: Its matching antigen is unknown.

V lost 3 bases to trimming and J lost 2 bases; unmatched junction nucleotides: 4. CDR1 SNHLY and CDR2 FYNNEI come from the germline V gene. The CDR3 has 15 amino acids. The T cells that were sequenced for TCR beta were CD8+ and CD4+ cells from blood. Treatment-naive patients with stable or active relapsing-remitting disease served as multiple sclerosis controls. The authors reverse transcribed roughly 0.5 to 1 ug RNA with random hexamers. Amplification of TCR beta CDR3 used immunoSEQ multiplex PCR across 54 Vbeta and 13 Jbeta. Via MiXCR, TCRdb re-called the immunoSEQ multiplex PCR reads, giving one row per CDR3 protein. The sample contains under 250,000 distinct CDR3 sequences, just under 95% of which appear only once.

This chain joins TRBV2 and TRBJ2-3; TRBD2 agrees at 8 bases. Sample: CD4+ T cells from PBMCs. This sequence originates from a human donor with multiple sclerosis. CDR3 in DNA: TGTGCCAGCAGTGACCCGGGACTAGTCACAGATACGCAGTATTTT. Encoded protein: CASSDPGLVTDTQYF.